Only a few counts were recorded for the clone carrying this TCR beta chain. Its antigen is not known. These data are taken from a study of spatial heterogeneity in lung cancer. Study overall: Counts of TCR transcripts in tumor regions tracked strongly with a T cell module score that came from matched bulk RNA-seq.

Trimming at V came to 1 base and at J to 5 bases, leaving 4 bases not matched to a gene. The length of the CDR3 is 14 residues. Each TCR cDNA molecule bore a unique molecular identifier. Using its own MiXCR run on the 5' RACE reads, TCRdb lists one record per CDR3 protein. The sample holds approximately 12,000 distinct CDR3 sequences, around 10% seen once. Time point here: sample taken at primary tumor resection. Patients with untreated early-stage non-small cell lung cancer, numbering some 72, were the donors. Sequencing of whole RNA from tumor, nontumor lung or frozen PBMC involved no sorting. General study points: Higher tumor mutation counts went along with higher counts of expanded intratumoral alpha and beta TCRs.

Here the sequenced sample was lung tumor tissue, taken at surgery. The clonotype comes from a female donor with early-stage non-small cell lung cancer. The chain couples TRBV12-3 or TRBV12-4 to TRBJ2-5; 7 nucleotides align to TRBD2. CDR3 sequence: CASSLVGGPETQYF. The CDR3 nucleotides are TGTGCCAGCAGTTTAGTGGGAGGGCCGGAGACCCAGTACTTC.